The sequence of this T cell receptor (beta chain) was determined in a study of cytomegalovirus exposure and HLA in healthy donors (dated by TCRdb to 2016 to 2017). For the wider study: An earlier analysis of several hundred of the donors reported approximately 270 Gb of sequence data and around 110 million unique TCR beta sequences from around 200 million T cells. In the later analysis, no new phenotypic data were used to find candidate immune exposures; instead, reliance was placed on TCR beta sequences and their occurrence across donors. To decide whether each TCR beta V gene segment behaved as functional or pseudogenic, an earlier analysis of approximately 620 of the donors relied on high-throughput TCR beta sequencing. The number of typed donors differed by locus: about 620-640 for A, B, C, DRB1 and DQB1; approximately 520 for DQA1; 606 for DPA1; and 400 to 480 for DPB1. A separate validation cohort of over a hundred different subjects was used in addition to the approximately 640-subject first cohort. Alongside the repertoire data, information on donor age, sex, ethnicity and CMV serostatus was compiled. Four to six DR-DQ haplotypes were handled as single units for association and clustering, since linkage in the cohort was strong. An early release covering over 500 HLA-typed donors comprised 300 to 350 gigabases of sequencing data and roughly 85 million unique TCR sequences. All discovery cohort repertoires had been generated using a single sequencing platform. The study was designed to test whether signatures of past pathogen exposure could be identified by cataloging public T cell receptors. Class I and class II HLA loci were covered by the typing at four-digit resolution. Among 350 to 400 genotyped donors of the cohort, an average of approximately 240,000 unique TCR beta nucleotide sequences were sequenced per donor, roughly 20% of them non-productive. Genome-wide SNP genotypes for about 60% of the 666 donors were used in a later genetic analysis, which treated that subset as a discovery cohort. A later analysis re-examined previously published TCR beta repertoires from hundreds of donors and added high-resolution HLA genotyping to investigate patterns of TCR occurrence. The study combined high-throughput TCR immunosequencing, statistical association of individual TCRs with disease status, and machine learning to predict cytomegalovirus infection status. Among the roughly 400 genotyped donors, about 85% belonged to the genetic ancestry cluster associated with self-reported Caucasian donors. The study used immunosequencing to profile the T cell repertoires of several hundred subjects and linked those repertoires to cytomegalovirus serostatus.

The germline V gene specifies SGHRS as CDR1 and YFSETQ as CDR2. For this chain, trimming is 0 bases at the V end and 2 bases at the J end, and the number of junction bases without a gene match is 8. The CDR3, cysteine through phenylalanine, is 17 amino acids long. Only the CDR3 portion is preserved as DNA: 51 bases, with reading frame beginning at the first base. Library preparation used the immunoSEQ multiplex PCR assay. For the multiplex PCR, a mixture combining 60 forward primers for TCR Vbeta segments and 13 reverse primers for TCR Jbeta segments was used. Amplification of the CDR3 region of rearranged TCR beta genes was performed with a multiplex PCR assay on genomic DNA. The amplified TCR beta libraries were sequenced on the Illumina HiSeq System as 87-base-pair reads. Per the original workflow: Across the 700 or so repertoires, a later analysis counted some 80 million unique TCR beta chains, around 10 million of which were shared by at least two donors. A nearest-neighbor algorithm error-corrected the raw reads and collapsed the reads into unique sequences, merging closely related sequences to remove PCR and sequencing errors. To assign V, D and J gene segments, CDR3 sequences were aligned to IMGT reference sequences. For a sequence to be retained, a match of at least six nucleotides to both a V gene segment and a J gene segment was required. Rearrangements were called productive when the CDR3 lacked stop codons and stayed in frame with V and J; all others were non-productive. CDR3 was defined by IMGT convention, running from the second conserved V-encoded cysteine to the conserved J-encoded phenylalanine. In an earlier analysis of around 570 of the donors, sequences lacking an unambiguous match to a single V gene segment were excluded. An earlier analysis of several hundred of the donors called V segments functional above 56.7% productive rearrangements and segregating when the between-donor standard deviation exceeded 5%. A statistical classification framework was built to diagnose cytomegalovirus status from the catalog of TCR beta chain sequences. In a later analysis, V and J genes were assigned by comparing TCR nucleotide sequences against IMGT/GENE-DB human TR gene sequences. The TCRdist pipeline was used in a later analysis to assign CDR3 sequences and most-parsimonious VDJ recombination scenarios. A later analysis defined each TCR beta chain by its CDR3 amino acid sequence plus V-gene family, and excluded reads lacking a unique V-gene family. In a later analysis, approximately 590 highly shared, low-generation-probability nucleotide sequences were removed to address suspected cross-contamination and a sequencing artifact. For each public chain, a later analysis derived a clonal expansion index from normalized ranks of inferred template counts within each repertoire. A later analysis computed generation probabilities with a VDJ recombination model fitted to out-of-frame rearrangements, and checked the results against IGoR. A later analysis scored TCR-TCR, TCR-HLA and TCR-CMV co-occurrence with hypergeometric tests, applying a repertoire-size bias correction to TCR pairs. In a later analysis, false discovery rates were estimated by permuting HLA or CMV assignments 20 times. In a later analysis, co-occurring TCRs were grouped with DBSCAN, and TCRdist sequence similarity was added when clustering was performed within HLA-allele-positive subsets. Co-occurrence clustering excluded repertoires with fewer than 30,000 or more than 120,000 public chains, plus five with anomalous nucleotide sharing. TCRdb limited this immuneACCESS table to in-frame rearrangements with V and J called. A share of clones is missing; checked studies link under half to unresolved V genes, and the rest is unexplained. D and trimming were read from the DNA, whereas the V and J calls and clone size are those reported in that table. Within this sample are about 220,000 clones, with 65% to 85% of them counted one time only. 0.71% of the sample is held by the ten biggest clonotypes.

General findings and caveats noted by the study authors: According to a later genetic analysis, donors in an Asian-associated ancestry cluster had fewer N-insertions in productive TCRs than the approximately 700-donor mean. Sequencing depth was assumed to be roughly uniform across donors in the presence/absence analyses, though that assumption may not hold. Because counts were too low, roughly 17 rarely observed V segments, including chromosome 9 orphons, were left out of the earlier analysis of several hundred of the donors. Several of the top co-occurrence clusters appeared to be linked to parvovirus B19, influenza, CMV and Epstein-Barr virus, according to a later analysis. For the cohort, immune exposure information was limited to CMV serostatus. The classifier was reported to diagnose cytomegalovirus status with high specificity and sensitivity in both the original cohort and the validation cohort. Compared with equally common non-associated chains, HLA-associated TCR beta chains in a later analysis were more clonally expanded and had lower generation probabilities. A total of some 180 TCR beta chains were listed by the study as associated with cytomegalovirus. The authors suggested that the approach could potentially be extended to other disease states and immunological phenotypes. In a later analysis, most CMV-associated TCR beta chains were found to appear HLA-restricted, with HLA associations seemingly driven largely by CMV exposure. A further reported finding was that TCR beta sequences accurately predicted the HLA-A and HLA-B alleles for most subjects in the first cohort. In an earlier analysis of 587 of the donors, most TCR beta V segments appeared in productive rearrangements about 87% or about 30% of the time, broadly matching IMGT annotations. Correlated functional status among segregating V segments might reflect linkage disequilibrium, but an unknown experimental factor could not be ruled out. The sequencing pipeline was judged likely to have produced a cluster of highly shared sequence variants as a technical artifact. In a later genetic analysis, a missense DCLRE1C variant was associated with V-gene and J-gene trimming of TCR beta chains, and the association was replicated in an independent cohort. Only TCR beta chains were sequenced in this cohort, and the absence of alpha or paired-chain data limited detectable features. Three of the identified cytomegalovirus-associated TCR beta chains were confirmed in vitro to be specific for cytomegalovirus antigens. A later analysis found that TCR association rates varied across HLA loci, with DRB1 alleles showing the most associated TCRs and HLA-C alleles the fewest. Because the 87-base-pair reads could not distinguish some IMGT-functional V segments, including TRBV6-2 and TRBV6-3, those segments were excluded. Because HLA typing was unavailable for some donors at each locus, only the typed subset was used in association tests. In a later analysis, about 17,000 TCR beta sequences were associated with specific HLA alleles at a false discovery rate of 0.05. While some public TCRs were present in many individuals, most TCR sequences turned up only very rarely across donors. Strong co-occurrence of HLA alleles, especially DR and DQ, made assigning TCR associations to individual alleles difficult.

The cohort was made up of roughly 670 healthy bone marrow donors. All cohort members were sampled while nominally healthy, although unrecorded immune exposures were likely present. The donor tested CMV seronegative, placing the donor among the 350 or so seronegative members of the cohort. A peripheral blood sample was provided by each donor, and peripheral blood mononuclear cells were used for TCR beta sequencing. Genomic DNA extraction from the blood cell samples was performed with the Qiagen DNeasy Blood Extraction Kit. Details on this clone: Its target antigen remains unknown. Nothing much larger sits one base from this clone, and base qualities are not available.

This clonotype was obtained from a boy aged 2 to 10 in good health and CMV-seronegative. Recombination joined TRBV5-1 with TRBJ1-2, with 9 junctional bases fitting TRBD1. Sequencing used PBMCs. The CDR3 in this case is CASSLGGTGGYNYGYTF. The DNA is TGCGCCAGCAGCTTGGGGGGAACAGGGGGCTACAACTATGGCTACACCTTC.